The 9 T cell receptor beta chains below all came from one sample that was sequenced in a study of CD8+ T cells in alopecia areata. Treatment meaning: oral pan-JAK inhibitor, 5-10 mg twice daily. RNA was extracted and reverse transcribed into cDNA as the sequencing template. Using immunoSEQ multiplex PCR, the repertoire was profiled, and TCRdb retains in-frame clones only, with some absent. The sample lists roughly 220,000 clones, around 65% occurring once. The sample in question was CD4+ T cells sorted from blood, obtained at approximately week 42, from a patient treated with tofacitinib. These receptors were taken from a human donor with alopecia areata.

The chain combines TRBV14 with TRBJ1-2, with D possibly TRBD1 on 6 matching bases. Trimming took off 0 bases at V and 4 bases at J, with 15 bases between the two ends. CDR1 is SGHDN and CDR2 is FVKESK in the germline V gene. The CDR3 length is 16 residues. The CDR3 bases are TGTGCCAGCAGCCAAGATGTAAGGGCAGGGGCCTATGGCTACACCTTC. Its translation: CASSQDVRAGAYGYTF.

The chain employs TRBV11-1 and TRBJ2-6, with D perhaps TRBD2 (6 bases). V lost 6 bases, J lost 9 bases, and 15 bases lay in between. This CDR3 comprises 14 residues. Germline lookup yields CDR1 SGHAT and CDR2 FQDESV (reference sequence). CDR3 sequence reads: CASSSIRRDNVLTF. The CDR3, as DNA: TGTGCCAGCAGTAGTATACGGCGGGACAACGTCCTGACTTTC.

V usage is TRBV29-1 and J usage is TRBJ1-2; D remains unclear. V was trimmed by 6 bases and J by 5 bases, leaving 22 bases between them. CDR3 length: 15 amino acids. The germline CDR1 and CDR2 sequences are SQVTM and ANQGSEA. The CDR3 DNA is TGCAGCGTACCCCTTCCTAAAGGGCAGGTTTATGGCTACACCTTC. This encodes CSVPLPKGQVYGYTF. Looking up the rest from reference TRBV29-1 and TRBJ1-2 gives the full variable domain: SAVISQKPSRDICQRGTSLTIQCQVDSQVTMMFWYRQQPGQSLTLIATANQGSEATYESGFVIDKFPISRPNLTFSTLTVSNMSPEDSSIYLCSVPLPKGQVYGYTFGSGTRLTVV.

The rearrangement joins TRBV6-6 to TRBJ2-1; TRBD2 agrees at 7 bases. Germline V gene sequence: CDR1 MNHNY, CDR2 SVGAGI (reference sequence). Trimming took 2 bases from V and 7 from J; bases not matched to a gene: 8. The CDR3 sequence is 15 residues long. The CDR3 bases are TGTGCCAGCAGTTACCCTCGGGGGGATCGAAATGAGCAGTTCTTC. Translated: CASSYPRGDRNEQFF.

The V and J genes are TRBV5-1 and TRBJ2-7; a possible D gene is TRBD2 (6 bases). Germline CDR1 and CDR2: SGHRS and YFSETQ. V lost 0 bases and J 5 bases, leaving 9 bases between the germline ends. The CDR3 covers 13 residues. CDR3 in amino acids: CASSLAGGNEQYF. The CDR3 nucleotides are TGCGCCAGCAGCTTGGCCGGGGGAAACGAGCAGTACTTC.

The V gene is TRBV30, the J gene TRBJ2-5; D is uncertain. The CDR3 contains 13 residues. Germline assignment: CDR1 GTSNPN and CDR2 SVGIG (reference sequence). Between the trimmed V and J ends, which lost 1 base and 4 bases, there was a span of 10 bases. The CDR3 reads CAWSGGVGETQYF. Here the CDR3 DNA reads TGTGCCTGGAGTGGGGGTGTTGGAGAGACCCAGTACTTC.

The chain links TRBV7-2 to TRBJ1-2; 8 bases are shared with TRBD1. CDR1 is SGHTA and CDR2 is FQGNSA in the germline V gene. Unmatched junction bases numbered 6, after V lost 5 bases and J lost 7 bases. This CDR3 contains 13 residues. CDR3 coding DNA: TGTGCCAGCAGCGTTGACAGGGGAGGTGGCTACACCTTC. The encoded protein is CASSVDRGGGYTF.

The sample holds a few counts of this clone. The rearrangement links TRBV4-3 to TRBJ1-1; possible D gene TRBD1, 6 bases. Trimming pared 0 bases from V and 11 bases from J, leaving 13 bases between. This CDR3 contains 13 residues. Germline lookup yields CDR1 LGHNA and CDR2 YSLEER. Here the CDR3 reads CASSQEPGQSAFF. DNA for the CDR3: TGCGCCAGCAGCCAAGAACCCGGACAGTCTGCTTTCTTT.

This clone was counted a few times. Other nucleotide sequences in the sample specify the same CDR3. The CDR3 protein is CSVVSGLNTEAFF. CDR3 in DNA: TGCAGCGTTGTCTCAGGCTTGAACACTGAAGCTTTCTTT. This chain connects TRBV29-1 to TRBJ1-1; D gene unclear. The CDR3 totals 13 residues. Trimming removed 4 bases at V and 0 bases at J, with 9 bases between. Germline CDR1 SQVTM, CDR2 ANQGSEA.